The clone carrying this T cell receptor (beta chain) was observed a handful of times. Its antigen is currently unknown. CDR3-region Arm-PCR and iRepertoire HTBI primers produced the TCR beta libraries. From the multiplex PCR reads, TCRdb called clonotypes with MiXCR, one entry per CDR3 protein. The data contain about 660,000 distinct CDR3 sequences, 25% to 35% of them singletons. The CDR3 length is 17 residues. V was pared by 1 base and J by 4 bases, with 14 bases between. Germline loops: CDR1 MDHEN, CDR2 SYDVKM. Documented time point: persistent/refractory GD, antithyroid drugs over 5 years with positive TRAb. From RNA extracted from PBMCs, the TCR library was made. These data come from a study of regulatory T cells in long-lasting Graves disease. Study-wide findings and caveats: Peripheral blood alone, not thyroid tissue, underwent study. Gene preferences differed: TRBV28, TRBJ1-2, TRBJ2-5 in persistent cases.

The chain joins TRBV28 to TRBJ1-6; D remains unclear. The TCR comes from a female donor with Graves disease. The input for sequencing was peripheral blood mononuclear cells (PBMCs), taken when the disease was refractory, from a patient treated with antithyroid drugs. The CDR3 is CASSLSGRTAYNSPLHF. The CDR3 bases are TGTGCCAGCAGTTTATCAGGCCGGACCGCATATAATTCACCCCTCCACTTT.